A selection of T cell receptor beta chains follows, all from one sample in a study of shared clonotypes between healthy human individuals. Profiled with immunoSEQ multiplex PCR; TCRdb holds only in-frame clones, not every one. The table records more than 1 million clones, approximately 78% of them present only once. Sequenced: memory CD4+ T cells from PBMCs. Receptor source: a young man in good health. Some clones in this sample may be carry-over from other donors' samples. Each CDR3 is given with its conserved first and last residue. D genes are given only for firm matches. Size is omitted from some rows. Given values are once, few, many or a class for expanded clones.

clone size | V gene | D gene | CDR3 protein
- | TRBV7-3 | TRBD2 | CASSSGTSGYNEQFF
once | TRBV2 | TRBD1 | CASSGGQGPTYEQYF
- | TRBV6-5 | - | CASRTDGTDTQYF
- | TRBV7-9 | - | CASSSHSSRGFF
few | TRBV20-1 | - | CSASRAFF
- | TRBV27 | TRBD1 | CASSPRDRPTLGYTF
- | TRBV11-1 | TRBD1 | CASRVTGGETQYF
- | TRBV25-1 | - | CASSFRPTLGRPDTQYF
once | TRBV7-2 | TRBD2 | CASSSGLAGVADTQYF
- | TRBV6-1 | TRBD1 | CASSHTGGETQYF
- | TRBV29-1 | - | CSGGLGESYEQYF
once | TRBV9 | - | CASSVGSTQYF
- | TRBV5-3 | - | CARSKEGAIYEQYF
- | TRBV11-2 | TRBD2 | CASSRGLAGFYEQYF
- | TRBV7-6 | TRBD1 | CASSLLPRGGTGGGYEQYF
- | TRBV7-3 | TRBD2 | CASSASSGALEQFF
- | TRBV5-1 | - | CASSSTGSREQFF
- | TRBV7-9 | - | CASSQVGLQETQYF
- | TRBV9 | - | CASSTLDGTGELFF
- | TRBV15 | - | CATSRDRGRTGELFF
- | TRBV19 | TRBD1 | CASSITGTGGQETQYF
- | TRBV18 | - | CASSPLSVNYGYTF
- | TRBV23-1 | - | CASSQYNPQIGGYTF
once | TRBV5-6 | TRBD1 | CASSWGQGYTEAFF
- | TRBV19 | - | CASGLAHRFF
- | TRBV5-1 | - | CASHKGATGELFF
- | TRBV5-4 | TRBD2 | CASSPGTSGGSYNEQFF
- | TRBV30 | - | CAWSEAGKTSYNEQFF
- | TRBV9 | TRBD1 | CASSPPRRGQGPNEQYF
- | TRBV5-1 | - | CASSPGAPSGNTIYF
- | TRBV9 | TRBD2 | CASSVGLAGGGQETQYF
- | TRBV28 | - | CASSFQAGNYGYTF
- | TRBV28 | - | CASGGQMNTEAFF
few | TRBV6-1 | TRBD1 | CASSEATGSRQPQHF
- | TRBV18 | - | CASSPKAWGSSAEETQYF
- | TRBV7-9 | - | CASSRRGESGSNYGYTF
- | TRBV6-6 | TRBD1 | CASSSPGQGVREQYF
few | TRBV7-9 | - | CASSVRQFEAFF
- | TRBV5-1 | - | CASSAATGSYEQYF
- | TRBV29-1 | - | CSVDEGTDTQYF
few | TRBV2 | - | CATLRGGRNYGYTF
once | TRBV7-8 | - | CASSVLAISSYEQYF
- | TRBV28 | - | CASSLPNTGELFF
once | TRBV9 | - | CASSVAGLNTEAFF
- | TRBV11-1 | - | CASSPVGETQYF
once | TRBV18 | TRBD1 | CASSPLGQGRSGELFF
- | TRBV5-3 | - | CAAFEGWDQPQHF
- | TRBV9 | - | CASSVWGNQPQHF
- | TRBV5-1 | - | CASSLDGTFNYEQYF
- | TRBV28 | TRBD1 | CASRGTVLTDTQYF
- | TRBV6-1 | TRBD2 | CASRAGPNTGELFF
- | TRBV5-1 | TRBD1 | CASSWGQGGYGYTF
- | TRBV28 | - | CASSLRDEKLFF
- | TRBV6-5 | TRBD1 | CASSRQGRTDTQYF
once | TRBV19 | TRBD2 | CASRDFSGSGTGELFF